The rows below give T cell receptor beta chains drawn from one sample of a study of CD8 T cells in ankylosing spondylitis. TCRdb re-derived calls from the 5' RACE reads in MiXCR, one entry per CDR3 protein. This sample has 400,000 or so distinct CDR3 sequences; roughly 25% occur once, and the top ten carry about 0.92%. Input material: blood, either unsorted or a sorted T cell fraction (not recorded which). Receptors were obtained from a male donor with ankylosing spondylitis. The CDR3 runs from the conserved cysteine through the conserved F or W. A D gene is named only where the DNA matches it firmly. A row's size may be missing; if present it is once, few, many or a size class.

>.|TRBV3-1|TRBD1|TRBJ1-4|15
TGTGCCAGCAGCGACCGACAGGGGGCGAATGAAAAACTGTTTTTT
CASSDRQGANEKLFF
>.|TRBV27|TRBD1|TRBJ1-4|14
TGTGCCAGCAGTTTGACAGGGGGCCGAGAAAAACTGTTTTTT
CASSLTGGREKLFF
>.|TRBV3-1|TRBD1|TRBJ2-2|16
TGTGCCAGCAGCCAAGCGACAGGGGCGATCACCGGGGAGCTGTTTTTT
CASSQATGAITGELFF
>few|TRBV10-1|TRBD1|TRBJ2-7|13
TGCGCCAGCAGTGAGTCGAGCAGGGGGCACAAGTACTTC
CASSESSRGHKYF
>.|TRBV4-2|.|TRBJ2-3|14
TGTGCCAGCAGCCAACAGGGACGCACAGATACGCAGTATTTT
CASSQQGRTDTQYF
>few|TRBV27|TRBD2|TRBJ2-5|16
TGTGCCAGCAGTTTGTCTCCGACTAGCGACTTCGAGACCCAGTACTTC
CASSLSPTSDFETQYF
>.|TRBV6-2/TRBV6-3|.|TRBJ2-1|13
TGTGCCAGCAGTTACGGGGGTCACAATGAGCAGTTCTTC
CASSYGGHNEQFF
>.|TRBV29-1|TRBD1|TRBJ2-1|14
TGCAGCGTCGCCGGGACAGGGAAGGGGGGTGAGCAGTTCTTC
CSVAGTGKGGEQFF
>few|TRBV6-1|.|TRBJ2-2|15
TGTGCCAGCAGGACGGGACACGCGATCACCGGGGAGCTGTTTTTT
CASRTGHAITGELFF
>few|TRBV20-1|.|TRBJ2-1|16
TGCAGTGCTAGACGTTATGGGATCCAATCCTACAATGAGCAGTTCTTC
CSARRYGIQSYNEQFF
>few|TRBV10-3|TRBD2|TRBJ2-1|16
TGTGCCATCAAGCCTTTTTCTAGCGGGAGGGTAGATGAGCAGTTCTTC
CAIKPFSSGRVDEQFF
>.|TRBV3-1|.|TRBJ2-5|14
TGTGCCAGCAGCCCCTCCCCTAGTCTTGAGACCCAGTACTTC
CASSPSPSLETQYF
>many|TRBV3-1|.|TRBJ2-1|14
TGTGCCAGCAGCCAAGCAGGGTCCTACAATGAGCAGTTCTTC
CASSQAGSYNEQFF
>few|TRBV7-2|TRBD2|TRBJ2-1|17
TGTGCCAGCAGCAACTACTATGGTAGCGGGAGTAACAATGAGCAGTTCTTC
CASSNYYGSGSNNEQFF
>.|TRBV6-4|.|TRBJ1-5|12
TGTGCCAGCAGACCGCGCAATCAGCCCCAGCATTTT
CASRPRNQPQHF
>.|TRBV20-1|.|TRBJ2-2|14
TGCAGTGCTCTTCTTGGTAGCGGCACCGGGGAGCTGTTTTTT
CSALLGSGTGELFF
>.|TRBV18|.|TRBJ2-5|15
TGTGCCAGCTCACCGAACTCGGGAGAGGGGGAGACCCAGTACTTC
CASSPNSGEGETQYF
>few|TRBV29-1|.|TRBJ1-1|15
TGCAGCGTTCGAAGATTGGCTGTGGGGGACACTGAAGCTTTCTTT
CSVRRLAVGDTEAFF
>few|TRBV29-1|TRBD1|TRBJ1-4|15
TGCAGCGTTGTAAGGACAGGGGATACTAATGAAAAACTGTTTTTT
CSVVRTGDTNEKLFF
>few|TRBV3-1|.|TRBJ2-1|17
TGTGCCAGCAGCGGACTTAGCGGCCCGAGCTCCTACAATGAGCAGTTCTTC
CASSGLSGPSSYNEQFF
>few|TRBV10-3|TRBD2|TRBJ2-1|18
TGTGCCATCAGACCGGGACTAGCGGGGGAGAGCTCCTACAATGAGCAGTTCTTC
CAIRPGLAGESSYNEQFF
>.|TRBV7-2|.|TRBJ2-5|16
TGTGCCAGCAGCTTAGGAGGATTTCGGGGGCAAGAGACCCAGTACTTC
CASSLGGFRGQETQYF